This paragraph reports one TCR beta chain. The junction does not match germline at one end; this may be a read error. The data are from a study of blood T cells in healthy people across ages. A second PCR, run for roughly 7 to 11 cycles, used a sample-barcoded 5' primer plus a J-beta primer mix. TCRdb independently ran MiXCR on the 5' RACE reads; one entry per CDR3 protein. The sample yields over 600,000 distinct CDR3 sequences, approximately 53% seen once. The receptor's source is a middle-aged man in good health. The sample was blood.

The CDR3 coding sequence is TGTGCCAGCAGGGACTCGGCGGGGAGCTCCTACAATGAGCGGTTCTTC. This gives the protein CASRDSAGSSYNERFF. The rearrangement uses TRBV18 and TRBJ2-1, with D possibly matching TRBD2 (6 bases). CDR1 is KGHSH and CDR2 is LQKENI in the germline V gene. The CDR3 runs 16 residues.